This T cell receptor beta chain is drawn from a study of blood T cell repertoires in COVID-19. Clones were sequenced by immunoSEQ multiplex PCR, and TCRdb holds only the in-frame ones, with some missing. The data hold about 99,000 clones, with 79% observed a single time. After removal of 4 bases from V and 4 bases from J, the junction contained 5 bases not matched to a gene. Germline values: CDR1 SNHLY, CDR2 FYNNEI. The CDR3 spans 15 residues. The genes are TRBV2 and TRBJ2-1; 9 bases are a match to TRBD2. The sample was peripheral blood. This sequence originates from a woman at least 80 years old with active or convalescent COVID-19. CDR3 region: CASSVEAGGYNEQFF. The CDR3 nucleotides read TGTGCCAGCAGTGTGGAAGCGGGGGGTTACAATGAGCAGTTCTTC.